This TCR beta chain derives from a study of cytomegalovirus exposure and HLA in healthy donors (dated by TCRdb to 2016 to 2017). As for the study more broadly: An earlier analysis of more than 550 of the donors reported about 280 Gb of sequence data and 117 million unique TCR beta sequences obtained from 180 million or so T cells. Roughly 300 gigabases of sequencing data and around 90 million unique TCR sequences made up an early release that covered around 640 HLA-typed donors. Among the roughly 400 genotyped donors, around 81% belonged to the genetic ancestry cluster associated with self-reported Caucasian donors. The aim of the study was to test whether cataloging public T cell receptors could identify signatures of past pathogen exposure. The study profiled the T cell repertoires of more than 500 subjects by immunosequencing and related them to cytomegalovirus serostatus. Besides the first cohort of roughly 660 subjects, a separate validation cohort made up of about 120 different subjects was used. The study combined high-throughput TCR immunosequencing, statistical association of individual TCRs with disease status, and machine learning to predict cytomegalovirus infection status. In a later analysis, previously published TCR beta repertoires from several hundred donors were re-analyzed and high-resolution HLA genotyping was added so that TCR occurrence patterns could be studied. In the later analysis, no new phenotypic data were used to find candidate immune exposures; instead, reliance was placed on TCR beta sequences and their occurrence across donors. To decide whether each TCR beta V gene segment behaved as functional or pseudogenic, an earlier analysis of some 580 of the donors relied on high-throughput TCR beta sequencing. Donor age, sex, ethnicity and CMV serostatus were collected together with the repertoire data. In a later genetic analysis, genome-wide SNP genotypes for about three fifths of the 666 donors were used, and that subset was treated as a discovery cohort. All discovery cohort repertoires had been generated on a single sequencing platform. Both class I and class II loci were covered by HLA typing, at four-digit resolution. The number of typed donors differed by locus: about 620-630 for A, B, C, DRB1 and DQB1; approximately 540 for DQA1; around 610 for DPA1; and some 470 for DPB1. Roughly 5 DR-DQ haplotypes were handled as single units for association and clustering, since linkage in the cohort was strong. Among 300 to 450 genotyped donors of the cohort, an average of 235,054 unique TCR beta nucleotide sequences were sequenced per donor, approximately 20% of them non-productive.

The cohort comprised some 730 healthy bone marrow donors. Cohort members were all nominally healthy when sampled, although unrecorded immune exposures were likely present. The donor tested CMV seropositive, placing the donor among the approximately 290 seropositive members of the cohort. A peripheral blood sample was provided by each donor, and peripheral blood mononuclear cells were used for TCR beta sequencing. The Qiagen DNeasy Blood Extraction Kit was used to extract genomic DNA from the blood cell samples. What the work shows at the level of the full study, not this receptor alone: The authors suggested that the approach could potentially be extended to other disease states and immunological phenotypes. V-gene and J-gene trimming of TCR beta chains was associated with a missense DCLRE1C variant in a later genetic analysis, and the association was replicated in an independent cohort. In a later analysis, the rate of TCR association differed among HLA loci, with DRB1 alleles having the most associated TCRs and HLA-C alleles having the fewest. Strong co-occurrence of HLA alleles, especially DR and DQ, made assigning TCR associations to individual alleles difficult. Correlated functional status among segregating V segments might be attributable to linkage disequilibrium, but an unknown experimental factor could not be ruled out. Cytomegalovirus status was reported to be diagnosed by the classifier with high specificity and sensitivity in both the original and validation cohorts. Some 15 rarely observed V segments, including chromosome 9 orphons, were excluded from the earlier analysis of a few hundred of the donors because counts were too low. In a later genetic analysis, fewer N-insertions in productive TCRs were reported among donors in an Asian-associated ancestry cluster than the roughly 700-donor mean. The cohort was sequenced for TCR beta chains only, and without alpha or paired-chain data the features that could be detected were limited. A later analysis found that most CMV-associated TCR beta chains appeared HLA-restricted, with HLA associations seemingly driven largely by CMV exposure. Because HLA typing was missing for some donors at each locus, association tests included only the typed subset. Several of the top co-occurrence clusters appeared to be linked to parvovirus B19, influenza, CMV and Epstein-Barr virus, according to a later analysis. In the study, around 150 TCR beta chains were listed as associated with cytomegalovirus. Compared with equally common non-associated chains, HLA-associated TCR beta chains in a later analysis were more clonally expanded and had lower generation probabilities. Three of the identified cytomegalovirus-associated TCR beta chains were confirmed in vitro to be specific for cytomegalovirus antigens. Some IMGT-functional V segments, including TRBV6-2 and TRBV6-3, could not be told apart with the 87-base-pair reads, so those segments were excluded. A cluster of highly shared sequence variants was judged likely to be a technical artifact of the sequencing pipeline. In an earlier analysis of over 550 of the donors, most TCR beta V segments were observed in productive rearrangements about 90% or about 30% of the time, broadly matching IMGT annotations. A further reported finding was that TCR beta sequences accurately predicted the HLA-A and HLA-B alleles for most subjects in the first cohort. Presence/absence analyses assumed roughly uniform sequencing depth across donors, an assumption that may not hold. The only immune exposure information available for the cohort was CMV serostatus. Most TCR sequences were seen in very few donors, while some public TCRs were found in many individuals. At a false discovery rate of 0.05, a later analysis linked fewer than 20,000 TCR beta sequences to specific HLA alleles.

Based on the germline V gene, the CDR1 and CDR2 sequences are WSHSY and SAAADI. Trimming removed 6 bases from V and 2 bases from J, leaving 20 bases between the germline ends. The CDR3 runs 17 residues from the cysteine to the phenylalanine. Only CDR3 DNA is held: 51 bases, read in frame from base 1. Library prep was done by the immunoSEQ multiplex PCR assay. For the multiplex PCR, a mixture combining 60 forward primers for TCR Vbeta segments and 13 reverse primers for TCR Jbeta segments was used. A multiplex PCR assay on genomic DNA amplified the CDR3 region of rearranged TCR beta genes. The amplified TCR beta libraries were sequenced on the Illumina HiSeq System as 87-base-pair reads. For the original study's pipeline: A later analysis counted approximately 76 million unique TCR beta chains across the 666 repertoires, and some 11 million of these chains were shared by at least two donors. A nearest-neighbor algorithm error-corrected the raw reads and collapsed the reads into unique sequences, merging closely related sequences to remove PCR and sequencing errors. V, D and J gene segments were assigned by aligning CDR3 sequences to IMGT reference sequences. For a sequence to be retained, at least a six-nucleotide match to both a V gene segment and a J gene segment was required. A rearrangement counted as productive if the CDR3 had no stop codons and remained in frame with V and J, and every other rearrangement counted as non-productive. CDR3 was defined according to IMGT convention as the region running from the second conserved V-encoded cysteine to the conserved J-encoded phenylalanine. The earlier analysis of 587 of the donors excluded any sequence lacking an unambiguous match to a single V gene segment. An earlier analysis of several hundred of the donors classified V segments as functional when productive rearrangements were above 56.7% and as segregating when the standard deviation between donors was above 5%. A statistical classification framework was developed to diagnose cytomegalovirus status using the catalog of TCR beta chain sequences. In a later analysis, TCR nucleotide sequences were compared against IMGT/GENE-DB human TR gene sequences so that V and J genes could be assigned. In a later analysis, CDR3 sequences and most-parsimonious VDJ recombination scenarios were assigned using the TCRdist pipeline. In a later analysis, every TCR beta chain was defined by the combination of its CDR3 amino acid sequence and its V-gene family, and reads without a unique V-gene family were dropped. As a way to deal with suspected cross-contamination and a sequencing artifact, a later analysis dropped over 550 nucleotide sequences that were highly shared and had low generation probability. For each public chain, a later analysis derived a clonal expansion index from normalized ranks of inferred template counts within each repertoire. A later analysis computed generation probabilities with a VDJ recombination model fitted to out-of-frame rearrangements, and checked the results against IGoR. In a later analysis, TCR-TCR, TCR-HLA and TCR-CMV co-occurrence was scored with hypergeometric tests, and a repertoire-size bias correction was applied to TCR pairs. A later analysis estimated false discovery rates by permuting HLA or CMV assignments 20 times. In a later analysis, co-occurring TCRs were grouped using DBSCAN, and TCRdist sequence similarity was added for clustering within HLA-allele-positive subsets. Repertoires with fewer than 30,000 or more than 120,000 public chains were left out of co-occurrence clustering, as were about 5 repertoires with anomalous nucleotide sharing. TCRdb retrieved this table from immuneACCESS and kept in-frame rearrangements only. Not all clones are present; in checked studies, unresolved V genes account for under half, and no reason is known for the remainder. That table furnishes V, J and clone size, whereas the DNA furnished D and trimming. The sample table records approximately 210,000 clones; approximately 80% of these occur just once. The ten largest clones represent about 10% of the sample.

With regard to this clone: The antigen it binds to is not known. No qualities accompany the bases; no much larger clone lies one base away.

The sequenced sample was PBMCs. This receptor was taken from a woman aged 50 to 60 in good health and CMV-seropositive. The receptor chain draws on TRBV10-2 and TRBJ1-5; TRBD1 could be the D gene, as 5 bases match. Read as DNA, the sequence is TGCGCCAGCAGCGCCTCCACAGGCGGCGTAGGCAATCAGCCCCAGCATTTT. Its protein is CASSASTGGVGNQPQHF.